Sequencing of this TCR beta chain was carried out in a study of cytomegalovirus exposure and HLA in healthy donors. Study results and caveats: By a later analysis, the bulk of CMV-associated TCR beta chains appeared HLA-restricted. Most likely, a cluster of highly shared sequence variants arose as a sequencing artifact.

Notes on this clone: What it binds is not known.

Vbeta (60) and Jbeta (13) primers were used in the PCR. Sequencing used immunoSEQ multiplex PCR; TCRdb keeps in-frame clones, though not all of them. The table includes some 130,000 clones, 66% detected once. Everyone who donated was a healthy bone marrow donor. The V gene's germline CDR1 is MNHNS and CDR2 SASEGT. J lost 5 bases, V lost 3 bases, and 11 bases had no gene match. The CDR3 consists of 16 residues. The rearrangement joins TRBV6-1 to TRBJ2-7, with 9 bases that match TRBD1. The sequenced sample was PBMCs. The clonotype originates from a human donor in good health. DNA of the CDR3: TGTGCCAGCAGTGATAGTACCGGGACAGGGAGCAACGAGCAGTACTTC. Encoded protein: CASSDSTGTGSNEQYF.